Each of the 5 T cell receptor beta chains below was sequenced from the same sample in a study of blood T cell repertoires in COVID-19. Sequenced by immunoSEQ multiplex PCR; TCRdb stores in-frame clones only, minus some. Seen here are about 140,000 clones, over 80% observed once, and the top ten hold 0.9% to 0.95%. Sequencing used peripheral blood. The source of these receptors is a woman aged 45-60 years with acute or convalescent COVID-19.

The rearrangement joins TRBV7-9 to TRBJ2-2; D may be TRBD1 (6 bases). Trimming removed 7 bases from V and 3 bases from J, with 12 bases in between. CDR3 length equals 14 residues. CDR1 and CDR2 from the germline V gene are SEHNR and FQNEAQ (reference sequence). The CDR3 region is CASTQGLDTGELFF. Written as DNA, the CDR3 is TGTGCCAGCACCCAGGGGTTGGACACCGGGGAGCTGTTTTTT.

This chain connects TRBV5-1 to TRBJ2-3; 12 bases are a match to TRBD2. Per germline, CDR1 SGHRS and CDR2 YFSETQ. The CDR3 runs 16 residues. J lost 0 bases, V lost 4 bases, and 3 bases had no gene match. The CDR3 here is CASSPGLAGSTDTQYF. The DNA of the CDR3 is TGCGCCAGCAGCCCCGGACTAGCGGGGAGCACAGATACGCAGTATTTT.

DNA of the CDR3: TGTGCCTGGAGTAAAGGGACAGGGGGTTCCTACGAGCAGTACTTC. Translation: CAWSKGTGGSYEQYF. This chain uses TRBV30 with TRBJ2-7; TRBD1 aligns across 11 bases. Germline V CDR1 and CDR2: GTSNPN, SVGIG (reference sequence). The CDR3 runs 15 residues. V shed 2 bases, J shed 1 base, and the junction held 4 bases outside the gene matches.

The chain links TRBV7-3 to TRBJ2-5; 7 bases align to TRBD2. CDR1 SGHTA and CDR2 FQGTGA come from the germline V gene. The CDR3 length is 13 residues. J gave up 4 bases and V 3 bases, and 2 bases lay outside the gene matches. CDR3 in amino acids: CASSFGEGETQYF. Here the CDR3 DNA reads TGTGCCAGCAGCTTCGGGGAGGGAGAGACCCAGTACTTC.

V usage is TRBV6-6 and J usage is TRBJ1-5; 9 bases align to TRBD1. V dropped 6 bases and J dropped 4; count of bases not matched to a gene: 7. Looked up from germline, CDR1 is MNHNY and CDR2 is SVGAGI (reference sequence). CDR3 length: 15 residues. This CDR3 is CASRRDREENQPQHF. As DNA, the CDR3 is TGTGCCAGCAGGCGGGACAGGGAGGAAAATCAGCCCCAGCATTTT.